This T cell receptor (beta chain) stems from a study of identical twins. TCRdb reanalysed the 5' RACE reads using MiXCR and keeps one entry per CDR3 protein. Of approximately 190,000 distinct CDR3 sequences listed, roughly 15% are singletons. Germline lookup yields CDR1 SSHAT and CDR2 FNYEAQ (reference sequence). The CDR3 spans 15 residues. This clonotype occurred a few times. The junction differs from germline at one of its ends, possibly a read error. The same sample was also studied in work on T cells expressing NK-cell markers.

The genes are TRBV7-7 and TRBJ2-3, with D perhaps matching TRBD2 (7 bases). Sequences were obtained from CD8+ T cells sorted from blood. This sequence was found in a woman younger than 35 in good health. The CDR3 DNA reads TGTGCTAGCAGCTTACGGGGGAGGGGGACAGATACGCAGTATTTT. This gives the protein CASSLRGRGTDTQYF.